These T cell receptor beta chains were read from a single sample in a study of blood T cell repertoires in COVID-19. Profiled with immunoSEQ multiplex PCR; TCRdb holds only in-frame clones, not every one. Among approximately 190,000 clones listed, more than 75% were seen once. Sequenced material: peripheral blood. The receptors shown here come from a man aged 80 or over with acute or convalescent COVID-19. CDR3s include the opening cysteine and the closing phenylalanine or tryptophan. D genes are given only for firm matches. Clone size is not always given. Where it is, it says once, few, many or a class for expanded clones.

V gene	J gene	clone size	D gene	CDR3 DNA	CDR3 protein
TRBV19	TRBJ1-2	NA	TRBD1	TGTGCCAGTAGTAGAGGAACATGGGACAGGGGAGAAGGTGGCTACACCTTC	CASSRGTWDRGEGGYTF
TRBV27	TRBJ1-2	NA	TRBD1	TGTGCCAGCAGTTTATCGCGAGGAGACAGGGGAAAAGGGAGCTATGGCTACACCTTC	CASSLSRGDRGKGSYGYTF
TRBV29-1	TRBJ2-2	once	NA	TGCAGCGTTGAGGTTGGCTCTCCGGGACTCAGCACCGGGGAGCTGTTTTTT	CSVEVGSPGLSTGELFF
TRBV9	TRBJ2-1	NA	NA	TGTGCCAGCAGCGTAGGGGGGACTTACAATGAGCAGTTCTTC	CASSVGGTYNEQFF
TRBV7-3	TRBJ2-3	NA	TRBD2	TGTGCCAGCAGCTTAGACCCCCCCTATGGAGCGGGAGGTGGAGATACGCAGTATTTT	CASSLDPPYGAGGGDTQYF
TRBV7-6	TRBJ2-1	NA	NA	TGTGCCAGCAGCTTAACCGGGGGAGTAGGCTACAATGAGCAGTTCTTC	CASSLTGGVGYNEQFF
TRBV5-4	TRBJ2-7	NA	TRBD1	TGTGCCAGCAGCGCGACCGGGACAGTGACCTACGAGCAGTACTTC	CASSATGTVTYEQYF
TRBV2	TRBJ1-4	NA	NA	TGTGCCAGCTTCACGGGAATTAATGAAAAACTGTTTTTT	CASFTGINEKLFF
TRBV27	TRBJ1-1	NA	NA	TGTGCCAGCCGGAGGGCGGGGGGTGGCACTGAAGCTTTCTTT	CASRRAGGGTEAFF
TRBV29-1	TRBJ1-2	NA	TRBD1	TGCAGCGTTGACGTGGAGACAGGGGGTAATTATGGCTACACCTTC	CSVDVETGGNYGYTF
TRBV27	TRBJ2-2	once	NA	TGTGCCAGCAGCGAGTACACCGGGGAGCTGTTTTTT	CASSEYTGELFF
TRBV7-8	TRBJ2-2	once	NA	TGTGCCAGCAGCTTTGCCGGTAACAGGGCCGGCGGGGAGCTGTTTTTT	CASSFAGNRAGGELFF
TRBV18	TRBJ2-2	NA	NA	TGTGCCAGCTCACCATCAGGGCGACGGGCCACCGGGGAGCTGTTTTTT	CASSPSGRRATGELFF
TRBV11-3	TRBJ2-1	few	NA	TGTGCCAGCAGCTTATCCGCCTTAAGCGGGAATGAGCAGTTCTTC	CASSLSALSGNEQFF
TRBV5-1	TRBJ2-3	NA	NA	TGCGCCAGCAGTCCCGGGGGCACAGATACGCAGTATTTT	CASSPGGTDTQYF
TRBV11-2	TRBJ2-3	once	TRBD1	TGTGCCAGCAGCTTAGGGGGACAGGGTAGAGATACGCAGTATTTT	CASSLGGQGRDTQYF
TRBV11-3	TRBJ1-1	NA	NA	TGTGCCAGCAGCTTAGGCAGGGCGGTGGCTTTCTTT	CASSLGRAVAFF
TRBV27	TRBJ1-2	NA	NA	TGTGCCAGCAGTTTCCGCGGGTTAGGGAGCTATGGCTACACCTTC	CASSFRGLGSYGYTF
TRBV19	TRBJ1-1	few	NA	TGTGCCAGTACCCAAGGACATATGAACACTGAAGCTTTCTTT	CASTQGHMNTEAFF
TRBV6-5	TRBJ2-5	NA	NA	TGTGCCAGCAGTTACTCGGGCAGGGTGGAGACCCAGTACTTC	CASSYSGRVETQYF
TRBV7-2	TRBJ2-7	NA	TRBD2	TGTGCCAGCAGCTTCCCACTTACTAGCGGGAGGGCCTCCTACGAGCAGTACTTC	CASSFPLTSGRASYEQYF
TRBV5-1	TRBJ2-1	NA	TRBD1	TGCGCCAGCAGCCCGGCGGGGACAGGGGGCGAAAATGAGCAGTTCTTC	CASSPAGTGGENEQFF
TRBV7-3	TRBJ1-3	NA	NA	TGTGCCAGCAGCCCGACTAGTGGGAGCTCTGGAAACACCATATATTTT	CASSPTSGSSGNTIYF
TRBV29-1	TRBJ2-5	NA	TRBD2	TGCAGCGTACTAGCGGGAGGGGAGACCCAGTACTTC	CSVLAGGETQYF
TRBV5-1	TRBJ1-2	NA	TRBD1	TGCGCCAGCAGCGCCCCAGGGGGCTATGGCTACACCTTC	CASSAPGGYGYTF
TRBV11-2	TRBJ1-1	NA	NA	TGTGCCAGCAGGCAAATCCAGGGGCCTGGGACTGAAGCTTTCTTT	CASRQIQGPGTEAFF
TRBV12-3/TRBV12-4	TRBJ2-5	NA	NA	TGTGCCAGCAGTTTAGGCCCGAGCGAGACCCAGTACTTC	CASSLGPSETQYF
TRBV4-2	TRBJ1-4	NA	TRBD1	TGTGCCAGCAGCCAGATGGGACAGGGCGTTGAAAAACTGTTTTTT	CASSQMGQGVEKLFF
TRBV24-1	TRBJ2-1	NA	NA	TGTGCCACCAGTGATCACAGGGACAATGAGCAGTTCTTC	CATSDHRDNEQFF
TRBV6-6	TRBJ1-3	NA	TRBD1	TGTGCCAGCACACAGGGGGCTTTGGGAGGAAACACCATATATTTT	CASTQGALGGNTIYF
TRBV10-2	TRBJ2-7	NA	TRBD1	TGCGCCAGCAGGGGAACAGGGGTTGCCTACGAGCAGTACTTC	CASRGTGVAYEQYF
TRBV30	TRBJ1-4	NA	NA	TGTGCCTGGGGCCCTGATCAGGCGAGTAACGAAAAACTGTTTTTT	CAWGPDQASNEKLFF
TRBV6-2/TRBV6-3	TRBJ2-5	NA	TRBD2	TGTGCCAGCAGTTACACTAGCGGGAGACAAGAGACCCAGTACTTC	CASSYTSGRQETQYF
TRBV9	TRBJ2-5	once	TRBD1	TGTGCCAGCAGCGCTTTGGGACAGGGAGGCGAGACCCAGTACTTC	CASSALGQGGETQYF
TRBV14	TRBJ2-2	NA	NA	TGTGCCAGCAGCCTCTACTACACCGGGGAGCTGTTTTTT	CASSLYYTGELFF
TRBV19	TRBJ2-4	NA	TRBD1	TGTGCCAGTAGTTGGGGAGGGACAGGGCTAGCCAAAAACATTCAGTACTTC	CASSWGGTGLAKNIQYF
TRBV24-1	TRBJ2-3	NA	NA	TGTGCCACCAGTGGCGGGACAGCGAGCACAGATACGCAGTATTTT	CATSGGTASTDTQYF
TRBV19	TRBJ2-3	few	TRBD2	TGTGCCAGTAGTATCTCTGCGGGAGGGGTCACAGATACGCAGTATTTT	CASSISAGGVTDTQYF
TRBV7-9	TRBJ2-5	NA	NA	TGTGCCAGCAGCCACTCGGACGGAGGGGCGGAGACCCAGTACTTC	CASSHSDGGAETQYF
TRBV30	TRBJ2-5	once	TRBD2	TGTGCCTGGAGAGCGGGAGGGGATATGGAGACCCAGTACTTC	CAWRAGGDMETQYF
TRBV6-5	TRBJ2-2	few	NA	TGTGCCAGCAGTTACTCGGGCGGAGGGAACACCGGGGAGCTGTTTTTT	CASSYSGGGNTGELFF
TRBV5-4	TRBJ2-6	NA	NA	TGTGCCAGCAGCTCCAGGACTGGGAGCTCTGGGGCCAACGTCCTGACTTTC	CASSSRTGSSGANVLTF
TRBV2	TRBJ1-2	NA	TRBD1	TGTGCCAGCAGTGCTAGACAGGGAAACTATGGCTACACCTTC	CASSARQGNYGYTF
TRBV20-1	TRBJ1-1	NA	NA	TGCAGTGCTAGTAAGGGGGACACTGAAGCTTTCTTT	CSASKGDTEAFF
TRBV15	TRBJ2-7	NA	NA	TGTGCCACCAGCAGAGATCTCGGCAGGGGTTACGAGCAGTACTTC	CATSRDLGRGYEQYF
TRBV28	TRBJ1-2	NA	TRBD1	TGTGCCAGCAGTTTCCTGACAGGGGGCGGCTATGGCTACACCTTC	CASSFLTGGGYGYTF
TRBV5-1	TRBJ2-2	NA	TRBD2	TGCGCCAGCAGCTCCTTAACGGGAGGGGGGCCCACCGGGGAGCTGTTTTTT	CASSSLTGGGPTGELFF
TRBV3-1/TRBV3-2	TRBJ2-2	NA	TRBD2	TGTGCCAGCAGCCCTTTCCTAGCGGGAACCACCGGGGAGCTGTTTTTT	CASSPFLAGTTGELFF
TRBV3-1/TRBV3-2	TRBJ2-5	NA	NA	TGTGCCAGCAGCCAAGGCGGGCAGACCCAGTACTTC	CASSQGGQTQYF
TRBV6-5	TRBJ1-6	few	NA	TGTGCCAGCCGTAAATCAGGGATGAATTCACCCCTCCACTTT	CASRKSGMNSPLHF
TRBV21-1	TRBJ1-5	NA	NA	TGTGCCAGCAGCAGCCAGACAGGGGCGAACACGAATCAGCCCCAGCATTTT	CASSSQTGANTNQPQHF
TRBV7-2	TRBJ1-1	NA	TRBD1	TGTGCCAGCAGCTCCTACAGGGGTACTGAAGCTTTCTTT	CASSSYRGTEAFF
TRBV30	TRBJ2-3	NA	TRBD1	TGTGCCTGGACCCCGGGACAGGGGACAGATACGCAGTATTTT	CAWTPGQGTDTQYF
TRBV18	TRBJ1-5	NA	TRBD1	TGTGCCAGCTCACCCTCGACAGGGTGGGAGCGGCAGCCCCAGCATTTT	CASSPSTGWERQPQHF
TRBV11-2	TRBJ2-3	NA	NA	TGTGCCAGCAGCCCCTATACGGGTGGGGATACGCAGTATTTT	CASSPYTGGDTQYF
TRBV19	TRBJ2-3	NA	NA	TGTGCCAGTAGGGGGGGGGCGCCGGGCACAGATACGCAGTATTTT	CASRGGAPGTDTQYF
TRBV5-1	TRBJ1-2	once	TRBD1	TGCGCCAGCAGCTTGGAACCAGGACAGGGGTATGGCTACACCTTC	CASSLEPGQGYGYTF
TRBV20-1	TRBJ2-7	NA	TRBD2	TGCAGTGCTGGGCGGGAGTACGAGCAGTACTTC	CSAGREYEQYF
TRBV9	TRBJ2-3	NA	NA	TGTGCCAGCAGCGTAGCTCTGAGCACAGATACGCAGTATTTT	CASSVALSTDTQYF